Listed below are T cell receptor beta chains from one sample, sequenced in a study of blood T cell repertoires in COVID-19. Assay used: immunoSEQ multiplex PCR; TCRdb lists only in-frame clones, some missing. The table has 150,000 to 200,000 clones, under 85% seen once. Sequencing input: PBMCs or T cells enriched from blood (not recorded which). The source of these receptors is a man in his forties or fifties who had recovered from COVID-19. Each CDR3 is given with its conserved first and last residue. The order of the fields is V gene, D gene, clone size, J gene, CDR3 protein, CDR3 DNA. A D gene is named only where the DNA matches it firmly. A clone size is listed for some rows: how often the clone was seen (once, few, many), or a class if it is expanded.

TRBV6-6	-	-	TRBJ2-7	CASRDRSSYEQYF	TGTGCCAGTCGTGACCGGAGCTCCTACGAGCAGTACTTC
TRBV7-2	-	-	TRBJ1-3	CASRGAGNTIYF	TGTGCCAGCAGAGGAGCTGGAAACACCATATATTTT
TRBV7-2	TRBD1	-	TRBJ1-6	CASSLGSGTGRSPLHF	TGTGCCAGCAGCTTAGGTTCCGGGACAGGGAGGTCACCCCTCCACTTT
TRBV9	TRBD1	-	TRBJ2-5	CASSVGRGTAQETQYF	TGTGCCAGCAGCGTAGGCCGAGGGACAGCCCAAGAGACCCAGTACTTC
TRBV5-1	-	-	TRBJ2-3	CASSLGGRTDTQYF	TGCGCCAGCAGCTTGGGGGGGCGGACAGATACGCAGTATTTT
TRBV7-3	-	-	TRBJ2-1	CASSLWGESVEQFF	TGTGCCAGCAGCTTATGGGGGGAATCTGTTGAGCAGTTCTTC
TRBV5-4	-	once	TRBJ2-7	CASSLAGGSYEQYF	TGTGCCAGCAGCTTGGCAGGGGGGTCCTACGAGCAGTACTTC
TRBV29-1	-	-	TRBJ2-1	CSVAVNNEQFF	TGCAGCGTTGCAGTGAACAATGAGCAGTTCTTC
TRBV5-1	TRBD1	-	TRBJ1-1	CASSWTGGTEAFF	TGCGCCAGCAGCTGGACAGGGGGCACTGAAGCTTTCTTT
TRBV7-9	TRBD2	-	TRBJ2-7	CASSFDRLAENALEQYF	TGTGCCAGCAGCTTCGATCGACTAGCGGAGAACGCCCTCGAGCAGTACTTC
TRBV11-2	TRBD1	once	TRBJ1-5	CASSLRTGGGQPQHF	TGTGCCAGCAGCTTAAGGACAGGCGGAGGTCAGCCCCAGCATTTT
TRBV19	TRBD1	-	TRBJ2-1	CASVPGTGSVDEQFF	TGTGCCAGTGTACCCGGGACAGGGTCTGTAGATGAGCAGTTCTTC
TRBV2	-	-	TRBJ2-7	CASSSIGLAGSQQYF	TGTGCCAGCAGTTCGATCGGGTTAGCCGGATCCCAGCAGTACTTC
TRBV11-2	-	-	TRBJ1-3	CASSPRGASSGNTIYF	TGTGCCAGCAGCCCCCGGGGTGCGAGCTCTGGAAACACCATATATTTT
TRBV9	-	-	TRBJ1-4	CASSPTPRGRDEKLFF	TGTGCCAGCAGCCCCACCCCCAGGGGCAGGGATGAAAAACTGTTTTTT
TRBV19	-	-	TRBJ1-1	CASSTAVEAFF	TGTGCCAGTAGTACCGCAGTTGAAGCTTTCTTT
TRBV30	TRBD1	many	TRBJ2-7	CASQSPNRDRVSYEQYF	TGTGCCTCTCAGTCCCCGAACCGGGACAGGGTTTCCTACGAGCAGTACTTC
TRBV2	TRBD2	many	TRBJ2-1	CASSPTSGGTYNEQFF	TGTGCCAGCAGCCCCACTAGCGGGGGGACCTACAATGAGCAGTTCTTC
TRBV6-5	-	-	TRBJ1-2	CASSYSRVSGYTF	TGTGCCAGCAGTTACTCGAGGGTCAGCGGCTACACCTTC
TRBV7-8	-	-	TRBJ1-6	CASSARLGRGSSYNSPLHF	TGTGCCAGCAGCGCCCGACTGGGCAGGGGCAGCTCCTATAATTCACCCCTCCACTTT
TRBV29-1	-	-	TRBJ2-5	CSVVGYQETQYF	TGCAGCGTTGTCGGGTACCAAGAGACCCAGTACTTC
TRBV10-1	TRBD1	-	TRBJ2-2	CASSPGQGRSGELFF	TGCGCCAGCAGCCCCGGACAGGGTCGAAGCGGGGAGCTGTTTTTT
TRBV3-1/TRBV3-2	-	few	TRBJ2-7	CASSEGVEPYEQYF	TGTGCCAGCAGCGAGGGAGTCGAACCCTACGAGCAGTACTTC
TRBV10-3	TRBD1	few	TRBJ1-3	CAISGTGRITGNTIYF	TGTGCCATCAGTGGGACAGGGCGGATCACGGGAAACACCATATATTTT
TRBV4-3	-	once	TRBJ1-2	CASGVDRTNYGYTF	TGCGCCAGCGGGGTTGACAGGACTAACTATGGCTACACCTTC
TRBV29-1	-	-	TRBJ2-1	CSVDRGSGWEQFF	TGCAGCGTTGATCGGGGGTCAGGGTGGGAGCAGTTCTTC
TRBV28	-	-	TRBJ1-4	CASSDGRGGEKLFF	TGTGCCAGCAGCGACGGACGGGGGGGTGAAAAACTGTTTTTT
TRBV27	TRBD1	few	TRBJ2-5	CASSFGQGEGTQYF	TGTGCCAGCAGTTTTGGGCAGGGGGAAGGGACCCAGTACTTC
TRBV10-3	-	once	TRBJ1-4	CAISRERGANEKLFF	TGTGCCATCAGTCGAGAGCGGGGAGCTAATGAAAAACTGTTTTTT
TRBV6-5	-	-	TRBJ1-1	CASSFRREAFF	TGTGCCAGCAGTTTCCGGAGGGAAGCTTTCTTT
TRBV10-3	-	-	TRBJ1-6	CAISESPGRLNSPLHF	TGTGCCATCAGTGAGTCGCCAGGGCGTCTTAATTCACCCCTCCACTTT
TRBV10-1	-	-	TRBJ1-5	CASSPHRDWVGQPQHF	TGCGCCAGCAGTCCGCACAGGGATTGGGTCGGACAGCCCCAGCATTTT
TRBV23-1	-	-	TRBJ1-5	CASSHIPQLSNQPQHF	TGCGCCAGCAGTCACATCCCACAGCTTAGCAATCAGCCCCAGCATTTT
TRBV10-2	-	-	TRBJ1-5	CASSESQGLHF	TGCGCCAGCAGTGAGTCTCAGGGGTTGCATTTT